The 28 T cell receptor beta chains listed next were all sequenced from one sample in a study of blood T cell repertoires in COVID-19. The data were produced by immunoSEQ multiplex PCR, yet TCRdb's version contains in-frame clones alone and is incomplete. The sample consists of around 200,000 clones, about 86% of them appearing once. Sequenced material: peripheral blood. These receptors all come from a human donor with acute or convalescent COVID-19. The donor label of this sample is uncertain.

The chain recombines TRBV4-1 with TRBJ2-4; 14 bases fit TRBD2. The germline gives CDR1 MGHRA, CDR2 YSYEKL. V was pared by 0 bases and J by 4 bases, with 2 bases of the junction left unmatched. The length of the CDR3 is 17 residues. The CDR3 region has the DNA TGCGCCAGCAGCCAAGACGGACTAGCGGGAGGAAAAAACATTCAGTACTTC. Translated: CASSQDGLAGGKNIQYF.

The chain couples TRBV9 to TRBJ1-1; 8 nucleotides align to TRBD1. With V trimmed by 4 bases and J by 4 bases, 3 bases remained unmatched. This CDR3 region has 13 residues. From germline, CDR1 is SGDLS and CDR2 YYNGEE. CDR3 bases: TGTGCCAGCAGCATAACAGGGGGCACTGAAGCTTTCTTT. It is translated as CASSITGGTEAFF.

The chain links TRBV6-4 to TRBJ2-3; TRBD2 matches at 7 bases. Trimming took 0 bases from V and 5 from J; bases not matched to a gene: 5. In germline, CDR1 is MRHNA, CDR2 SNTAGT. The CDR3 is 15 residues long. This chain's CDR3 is CASSDSAGEGDTQYF. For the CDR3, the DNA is TGTGCCAGCAGTGACTCGGCGGGAGAGGGAGATACGCAGTATTTT.

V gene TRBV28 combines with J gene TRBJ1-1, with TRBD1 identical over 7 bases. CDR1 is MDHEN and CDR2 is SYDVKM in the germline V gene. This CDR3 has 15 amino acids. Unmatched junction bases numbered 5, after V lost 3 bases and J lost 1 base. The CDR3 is CASSFPGQKNTEAFF. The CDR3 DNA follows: TGTGCCAGCAGTTTTCCGGGACAGAAGAACACTGAAGCTTTCTTT.

CDR3 region: CASSLGHPGGRGSNTIYF. CDR3 nucleotides: TGTGCCAGCAGCTTGGGCCATCCGGGAGGCAGGGGATCAAACACCATATATTTT. This rearrangement joins TRBV5-6 to TRBJ1-3; a weak D match, TRBD1 (6 bases). V shed 0 bases and J shed 6 bases, with 22 bases lying between them. The V gene's germline CDR1 is SGHDT and CDR2 YYEEEE. The CDR3 loop spans 18 amino acids.

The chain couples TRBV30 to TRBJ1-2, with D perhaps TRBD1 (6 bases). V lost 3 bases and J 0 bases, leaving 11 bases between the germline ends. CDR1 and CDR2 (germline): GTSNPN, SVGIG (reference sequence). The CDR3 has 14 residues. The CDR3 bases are TGTGCCTGGAGCCCCGGACAGCCTAACTATGGCTACACCTTC. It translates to CAWSPGQPNYGYTF.

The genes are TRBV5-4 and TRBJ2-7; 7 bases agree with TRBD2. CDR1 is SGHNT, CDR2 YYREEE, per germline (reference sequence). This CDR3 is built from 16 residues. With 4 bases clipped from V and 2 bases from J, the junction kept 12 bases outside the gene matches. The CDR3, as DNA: TGTGCCAGCAGCACTACCAGAGGGAGCGGGGCCTACGAGCAGTACTTC. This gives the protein CASSTTRGSGAYEQYF.

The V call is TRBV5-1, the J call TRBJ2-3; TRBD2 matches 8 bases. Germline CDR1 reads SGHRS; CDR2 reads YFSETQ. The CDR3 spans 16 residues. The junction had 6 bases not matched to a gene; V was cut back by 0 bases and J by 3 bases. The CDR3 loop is CASSLASGGRTDTQYF. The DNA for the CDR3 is TGCGCCAGCAGCTTGGCAAGCGGGGGCCGGACAGATACGCAGTATTTT.

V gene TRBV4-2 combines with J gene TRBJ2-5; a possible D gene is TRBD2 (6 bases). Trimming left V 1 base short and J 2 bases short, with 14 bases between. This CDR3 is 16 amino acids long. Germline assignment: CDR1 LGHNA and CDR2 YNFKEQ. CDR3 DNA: TGTGCCAGCAGCCAAGGAGGACGCGGGGTACAAGAGACCCAGTACTTC. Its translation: CASSQGGRGVQETQYF.

CDR3 protein: CASSLDGASSYEQYF. CDR3 in DNA: TGTGCCAGCAGCTTAGATGGGGCCTCCTCCTACGAGCAGTACTTC. The chain recombines TRBV11-2 with TRBJ2-7, with D possibly TRBD1 on 5 matching bases. The germline gives CDR1 SGHAT, CDR2 FQNNGV. This CDR3 contains 15 residues. The V and J ends lost 0 bases and 0 bases respectively, with 9 bases between them.

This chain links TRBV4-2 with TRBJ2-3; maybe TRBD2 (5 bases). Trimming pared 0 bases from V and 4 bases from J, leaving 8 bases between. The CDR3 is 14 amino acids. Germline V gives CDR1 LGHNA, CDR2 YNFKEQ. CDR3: CASSQDEGSDTQYF. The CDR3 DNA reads TGTGCCAGCAGCCAAGATGAGGGCTCAGATACGCAGTATTTT.

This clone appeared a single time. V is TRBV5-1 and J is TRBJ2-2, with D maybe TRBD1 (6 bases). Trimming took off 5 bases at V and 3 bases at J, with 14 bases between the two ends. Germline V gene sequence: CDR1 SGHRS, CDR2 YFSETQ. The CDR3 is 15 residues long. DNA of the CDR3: TGCGCCAGCAGACCTACAGGGTTAGACACCGGGGAGCTGTTTTTT. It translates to CASRPTGLDTGELFF.

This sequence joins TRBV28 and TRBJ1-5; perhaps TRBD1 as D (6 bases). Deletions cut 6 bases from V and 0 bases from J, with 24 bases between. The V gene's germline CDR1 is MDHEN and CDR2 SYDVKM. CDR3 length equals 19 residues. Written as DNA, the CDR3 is TGTGCCAGCAGCTCCGCCGCCAAGGGGGGGCAACTTAGCAATCAGCCCCAGCATTTT. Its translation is CASSSAAKGGQLSNQPQHF.

As DNA, the CDR3 is TGTGCCAGCAGTGTTCATGGTTCAGGCACTGAAGCTTTCTTT. Translated: CASSVHGSGTEAFF. The gene calls are TRBV2 and TRBJ1-1; D gene ambiguous. Germline assignment: CDR1 SNHLY and CDR2 FYNNEI. Trimming stripped 4 bases from V and 4 bases from J, with 13 bases between. The CDR3 sequence is 14 residues long.

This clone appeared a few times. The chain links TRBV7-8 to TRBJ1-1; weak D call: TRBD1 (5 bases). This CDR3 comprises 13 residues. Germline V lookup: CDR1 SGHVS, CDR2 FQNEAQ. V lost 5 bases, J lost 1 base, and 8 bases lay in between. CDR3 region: CASSVTGNTEAFF. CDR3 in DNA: TGTGCCAGCAGCGTCACAGGGAACACTGAAGCTTTCTTT.

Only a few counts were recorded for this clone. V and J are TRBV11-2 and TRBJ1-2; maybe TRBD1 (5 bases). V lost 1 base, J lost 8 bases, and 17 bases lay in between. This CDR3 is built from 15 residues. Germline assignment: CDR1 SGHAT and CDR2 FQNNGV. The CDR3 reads CASSLGGTFYGGYTF. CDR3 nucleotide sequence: TGTGCCAGCAGCTTAGGGGGCACGTTCTATGGGGGCTACACCTTC.

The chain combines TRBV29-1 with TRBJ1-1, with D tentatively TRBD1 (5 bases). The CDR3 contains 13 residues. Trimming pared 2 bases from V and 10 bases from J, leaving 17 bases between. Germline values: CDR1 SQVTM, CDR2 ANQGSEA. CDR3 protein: CSVELWVGGGAFF. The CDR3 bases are TGCAGCGTTGAATTATGGGTGGGCGGGGGAGCTTTCTTT.

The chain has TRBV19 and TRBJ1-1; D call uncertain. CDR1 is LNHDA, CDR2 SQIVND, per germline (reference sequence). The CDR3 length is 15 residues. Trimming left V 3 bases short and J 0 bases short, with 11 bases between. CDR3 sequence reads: CASSILDRMNTEAFF. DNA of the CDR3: TGTGCCAGTAGTATCCTAGACCGAATGAACACTGAAGCTTTCTTT.

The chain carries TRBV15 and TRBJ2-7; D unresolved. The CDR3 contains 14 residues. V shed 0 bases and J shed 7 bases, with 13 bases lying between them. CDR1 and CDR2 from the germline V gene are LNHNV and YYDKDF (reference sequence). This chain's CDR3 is CATSRDLGLREQYF. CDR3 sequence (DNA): TGTGCCACCAGCAGAGATCTCGGTCTCAGGGAGCAGTACTTC.

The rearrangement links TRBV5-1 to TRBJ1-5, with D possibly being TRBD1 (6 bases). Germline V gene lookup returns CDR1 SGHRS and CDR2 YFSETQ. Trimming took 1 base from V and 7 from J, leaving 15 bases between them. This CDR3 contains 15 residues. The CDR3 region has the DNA TGCGCCAGCAGCTTGTCAGGGGCCTTGGGGCAGCCCCAGCATTTT. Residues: CASSLSGALGQPQHF.

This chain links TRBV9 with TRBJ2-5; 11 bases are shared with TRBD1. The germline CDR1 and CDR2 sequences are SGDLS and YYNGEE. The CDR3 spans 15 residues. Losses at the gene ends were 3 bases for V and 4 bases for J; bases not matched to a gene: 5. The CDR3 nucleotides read TGTGCCAGCAGCGCTCCCGGGACAGGGGGAGAGACCCAGTACTTC. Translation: CASSAPGTGGETQYF.

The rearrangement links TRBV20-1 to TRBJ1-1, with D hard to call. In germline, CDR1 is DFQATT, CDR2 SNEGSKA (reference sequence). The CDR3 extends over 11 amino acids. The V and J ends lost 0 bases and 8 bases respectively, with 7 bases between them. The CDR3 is CSARDQREAFF. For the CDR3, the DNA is TGCAGTGCTAGAGATCAGCGGGAAGCTTTCTTT.

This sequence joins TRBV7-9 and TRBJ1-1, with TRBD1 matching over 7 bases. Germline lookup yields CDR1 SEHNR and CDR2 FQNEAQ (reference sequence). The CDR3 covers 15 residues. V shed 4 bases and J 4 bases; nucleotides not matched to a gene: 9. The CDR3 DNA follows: TGTGCCAGCAGCTCCCAGACAGGGTGGTCCACTGAAGCTTTCTTT. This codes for CASSSQTGWSTEAFF.

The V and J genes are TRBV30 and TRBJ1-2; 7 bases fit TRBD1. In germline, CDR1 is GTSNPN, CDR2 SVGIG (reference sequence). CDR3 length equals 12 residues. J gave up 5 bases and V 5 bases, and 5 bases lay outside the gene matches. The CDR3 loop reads CAWRDSRYGYTF. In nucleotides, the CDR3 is TGTGCCTGGCGGGACAGTCGATATGGCTACACCTTC.

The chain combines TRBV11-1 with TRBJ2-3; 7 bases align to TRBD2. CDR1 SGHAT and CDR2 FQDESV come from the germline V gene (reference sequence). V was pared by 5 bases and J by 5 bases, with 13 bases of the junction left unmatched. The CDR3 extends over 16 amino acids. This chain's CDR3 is CASSAGDGRLEDTQYF. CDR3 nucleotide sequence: TGTGCCAGCAGCGCGGGGGACGGGAGGTTGGAAGATACGCAGTATTTT.

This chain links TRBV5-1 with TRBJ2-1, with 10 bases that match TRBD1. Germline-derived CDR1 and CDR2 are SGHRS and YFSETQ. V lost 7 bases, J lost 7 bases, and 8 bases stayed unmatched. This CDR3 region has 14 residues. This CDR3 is CASGNRQGANEQFF. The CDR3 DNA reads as TGCGCCAGCGGGAATAGACAGGGGGCAAATGAGCAGTTCTTC.

The CDR3, as DNA: TGTGCCAGCAGCCACATAGACAGGGCTGAAGCTTTCTTT. Amino acids: CASSHIDRAEAFF. The rearrangement joins TRBV7-9 to TRBJ1-1; TRBD1 agrees at 7 bases. The CDR3 has 13 residues. V lost 5 bases, J lost 6 bases, and 6 bases stayed unmatched. CDR1 is SEHNR and CDR2 is FQNEAQ in the germline V gene (reference sequence). The entire variable domain, with the rest obtained from reference TRBV7-9 and TRBJ1-1, is as follows: DTGVSQNPRHKITKRGQNVTFRCDPISEHNRLYWYRQTLGQGPEFLTYFQNEAQLEKSRLLSDRFSAERPKGSFSTLEIQRTEQGDSAMYLCASSHIDRAEAFFGQGTRLTVV.

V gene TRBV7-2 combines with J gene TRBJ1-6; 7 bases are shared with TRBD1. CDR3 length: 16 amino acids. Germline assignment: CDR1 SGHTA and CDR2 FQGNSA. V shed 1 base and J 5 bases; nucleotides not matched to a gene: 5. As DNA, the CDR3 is TGTGCCAGCAGCTTAGAGGGACAGAGAGATAATTCACCCCTCCACTTT. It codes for CASSLEGQRDNSPLHF. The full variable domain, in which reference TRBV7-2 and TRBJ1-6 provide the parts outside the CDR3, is GAGVSQSPSNKVTEKGKDVELRCDPISGHTALYWYRQSLGQGLEFLIYFQGNSAPDKSGLPSDRFSAERTGGSVSTLTIQRTQQEDSAVYLCASSLEGQRDNSPLHFGNGTRLTVT.